This is a list of T cell receptor beta chains from one sample in a study of naive and memory T cell subsets. MiXCR was run by TCRdb on the UMI-ligation and nested PCR reads, yielding one entry per CDR3 protein. There are roughly 98,000 distinct CDR3 sequences in the sample; over 7% occur only once, and over 1.5% lies in the top ten. The sample was central memory CD4+ T cells from blood. The source of these receptors is a human donor in good health. Both conserved end residues are part of each CDR3. Each record gives: clone size, D gene, V gene, J gene, CDR3 DNA, CDR3 protein. The D gene is left open where the match is weak. Size is omitted from some rows. Given values are once, few, many or a class for expanded clones.

few	-	TRBV3-1	TRBJ2-3	TGTGCCAGCAGCCAAGTTATAGATACGCAGTATTTT	CASSQVIDTQYF
few	-	TRBV2	TRBJ2-3	TGTGCCAGCAGTGAGTTCCAGTCCCGGGCAGATACGCAGTATTTT	CASSEFQSRADTQYF
few	TRBD1	TRBV5-6	TRBJ2-7	TGTGCCAGCAACCCCTATCGGACAGGGGACGAGCAGTACTTC	CASNPYRTGDEQYF
-	-	TRBV18	TRBJ2-6	TGTGCCTCAATCGAGGGGTCTGGGGCCAACGTCCTGACTTTC	CASIEGSGANVLTF
many	TRBD1	TRBV28	TRBJ2-3	TGTGCCAGCACCCCCCTCGACAGGGAGTCAGATACGCAGTATTTT	CASTPLDRESDTQYF
many	-	TRBV7-9	TRBJ1-1	TGTGCCAGCAGCCATTCCGGGACACGGTTAGAGGCTTTCTTT	CASSHSGTRLEAFF
many	TRBD1	TRBV9	TRBJ1-3	TGTGCCAGCAGCGTAGCAGGACAGGGGGTCGTTGGAAACACCATATATTTT	CASSVAGQGVVGNTIYF
many	-	TRBV5-1	TRBJ1-1	TGCGCCAGTCTAGGGGGGGACGCGGGCACTGAAGCTTTCTTT	CASLGGDAGTEAFF
many	-	TRBV6-5	TRBJ2-2	TGTGCCAGCAGTCCCCCGGGGTTAGGGACCGGGGAGCTGTTTTTT	CASSPPGLGTGELFF
-	TRBD2	TRBV14	TRBJ2-7	TGTGCCAGCAGCCAAGCGGGAGGGTACGACGAGCAGTACTTC	CASSQAGGYDEQYF
many	-	TRBV4-2	TRBJ1-4	TGTGCCAGCAGCCAAGAAAAGTCGGGAACTAATGAAAAACTGTTTTTT	CASSQEKSGTNEKLFF
many	-	TRBV7-2	TRBJ2-3	TGTGCCAGCGGCGCAGCAGATACGCAGTATTTT	CASGAADTQYF
many	-	TRBV29-1	TRBJ1-5	TGCAGCGTTGTATTGGGGGCTGGAAATCAGCCCCAGCATTTT	CSVVLGAGNQPQHF
many	-	TRBV6-4	TRBJ1-5	TGTGCCAGCAGTCGCCACACACCCGTGAGCAATCAGCCCCAGCATTTT	CASSRHTPVSNQPQHF
medium-sized	-	TRBV4-3	TRBJ2-5	TGCGCCAGCAGCCAAGATCGACATCAAGAGACCCAGTACTTC	CASSQDRHQETQYF
many	-	TRBV29-1	TRBJ1-4	TGCAGCGTGAGGGCGATTAATGAAAAACTGTTTTTT	CSVRAINEKLFF
many	-	TRBV27	TRBJ2-2	TGTGCCAGCAGTCGGGACGTGAACACCGGGGAGCTGTTTTTT	CASSRDVNTGELFF
many	TRBD1	TRBV6-2/TRBV6-3	TRBJ2-7	TGTGCCAGCAGTTTGAGGGACAGAGATTACTACGAGCAGTACTTC	CASSLRDRDYYEQYF
few	-	TRBV18	TRBJ2-7	TGTGCCAGCTCACCACAGGGCTCCGTCTCCTACGAGCAGTACTTC	CASSPQGSVSYEQYF
many	TRBD2	TRBV4-1	TRBJ2-7	TGCGCCAGCAGCCAAGGGGGTAGCGGGATGTTCGAGCAGTACTTC	CASSQGGSGMFEQYF
many	-	TRBV20-1	TRBJ2-2	TGCAGTGCTAGAGTCACTAATCGGGGGACCGGGGAGCTGTTTTTT	CSARVTNRGTGELFF
many	-	TRBV18	TRBJ1-1	TGTGCCAGCTCACCAATGAGTAGGAACACTGAAGCTTTCTTT	CASSPMSRNTEAFF
many	TRBD1	TRBV10-3	TRBJ2-7	TGTGCCATCAGGGCCGGGACAGGGTCCTACGAGCAGTACTTC	CAIRAGTGSYEQYF
-	-	TRBV7-9	TRBJ1-6	TGTGCCACCACCCGGGACGGAAATTCACCCCTCCACTTT	CATTRDGNSPLHF
many	-	TRBV7-2	TRBJ1-2	TGTGCCAGCAGCCTGCATGGGGGTTATGGCTACACCTTC	CASSLHGGYGYTF
many	TRBD1	TRBV20-1	TRBJ1-3	TGCAGTGCTAGACAGACAGGGGGTCGGTCAGGTGGAAACACCATATATTTT	CSARQTGGRSGGNTIYF
once	-	TRBV6-5	TRBJ2-1	TGTGCCAGCAATTCCGATCTCGACAATGAGCAGTTCTTC	CASNSDLDNEQFF
few	-	TRBV3-1	TRBJ2-7	TGTGCCAGCAGCCAAGTGAGGGGCTACGAGCAGTACTTC	CASSQVRGYEQYF
many	TRBD1	TRBV10-3	TRBJ2-3	TGTGCCATCAGTGCGGGACAGGTATACACAGATACGCAGTATTTT	CAISAGQVYTDTQYF
few	-	TRBV10-3	TRBJ2-5	TGTGCCATCAGGGAGGACTTGCCGGGGGAGACCCAGTACTTC	CAIREDLPGETQYF
few	TRBD2	TRBV20-1	TRBJ2-2	TGCAGTGCTAGAGATGGTCGAGCGGGAAACACCGGGGAGCTGTTTTTT	CSARDGRAGNTGELFF
many	-	TRBV6-5	TRBJ1-6	TGTGCCAGCCGGGGGCTGCGTTCACCCCTCCACTTT	CASRGLRSPLHF
few	TRBD1	TRBV12-3/TRBV12-4	TRBJ2-1	TGTGCCAGCAGTCGACAGGGTACAGGTAGACACAATGAGCAGTTCTTC	CASSRQGTGRHNEQFF
many	-	TRBV2	TRBJ2-1	TGTGCCAGCCAGTTCGATAGCTCCTACAATGAGCAGTTCTTC	CASQFDSSYNEQFF
many	TRBD2	TRBV7-3	TRBJ2-3	TGTGCCAGCAGCTTTAGCGGGGGCACAGATACGCAGTATTTT	CASSFSGGTDTQYF
few	-	TRBV12-3/TRBV12-4	TRBJ1-5	TGTGCCAGCAGTTCGCTATACAATCAGCCCCAGCATTTT	CASSSLYNQPQHF
-	-	TRBV5-1	TRBJ2-7	TGCGCCAGCAGCTTGGGACCTGAGAGAGAGCAGTACTTC	CASSLGPEREQYF
many	TRBD2	TRBV20-1	TRBJ2-1	TGCAGTGCTAGCCCAATGTCTAGCGGCATCTACAATGAGCAGTTCTTC	CSASPMSSGIYNEQFF
-	TRBD2	TRBV20-1	TRBJ2-2	TGCAGTGCTAGAGACTTGCGGGAGAGCGTCACCGGGGAGCTGTTTTTT	CSARDLRESVTGELFF
few	TRBD2	TRBV7-6	TRBJ2-7	TGTGCCAGCAGCCAAACACTAGCGGGAGGTGGAGAGCAGTACTTC	CASSQTLAGGGEQYF
few	-	TRBV6-1	TRBJ1-1	TGTGCCAGCAGTCGCCTAGGAGGGCGGGAAGGTGAAGCTTTCTTT	CASSRLGGREGEAFF
many	TRBD1	TRBV6-2/TRBV6-3	TRBJ1-6	TGTGCCAGCAGTAGCCCCGGGACAGGAAATTCACCCCTCCACTTT	CASSSPGTGNSPLHF
-	TRBD2	TRBV4-3	TRBJ2-1	TGCGCCAGCAGCTTTCTAGCGGGAGCTCCTAATGAGCAGTTCTTC	CASSFLAGAPNEQFF
few	-	TRBV29-1	TRBJ2-5	TGCAGCGTAGTGATTAGCGGAGAGACCCAGTACTTC	CSVVISGETQYF
-	TRBD2	TRBV7-3	TRBJ2-2	TGTGCCAGCAGCTTAAACGGGAGGGTCGACACCGGGGAGCTGTTTTTT	CASSLNGRVDTGELFF
-	-	TRBV6-5	TRBJ2-3	TGTGCCAGCAAATTTTCCCAGGGCAGCACAGATACGCAGTATTTT	CASKFSQGSTDTQYF